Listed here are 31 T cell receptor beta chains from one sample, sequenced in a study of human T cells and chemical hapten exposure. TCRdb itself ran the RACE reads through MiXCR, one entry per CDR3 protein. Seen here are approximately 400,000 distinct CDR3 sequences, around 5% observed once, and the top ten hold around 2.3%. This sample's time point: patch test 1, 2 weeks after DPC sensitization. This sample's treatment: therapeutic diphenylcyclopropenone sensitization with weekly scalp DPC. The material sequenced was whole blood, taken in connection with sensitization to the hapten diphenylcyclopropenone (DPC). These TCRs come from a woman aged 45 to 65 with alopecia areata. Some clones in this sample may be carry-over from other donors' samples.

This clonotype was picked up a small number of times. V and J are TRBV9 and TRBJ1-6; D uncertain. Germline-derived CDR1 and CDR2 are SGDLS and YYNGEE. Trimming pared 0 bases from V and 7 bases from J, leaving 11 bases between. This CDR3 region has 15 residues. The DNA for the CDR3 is TGTGCCAGCAGCGTAGGCCCGCAGCCAAATTCACCCCTCCACTTT. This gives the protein CASSVGPQPNSPLHF. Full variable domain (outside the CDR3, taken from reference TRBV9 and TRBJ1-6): DSGVTQTPKHLITATGQRVTLRCSPRSGDLSVYWYQQSLDQGLQFLIQYYNGEERAKGNILERFSAQQFPDLHSELNLSSLELGDSALYFCASSVGPQPNSPLHFGNGTRLTVT.

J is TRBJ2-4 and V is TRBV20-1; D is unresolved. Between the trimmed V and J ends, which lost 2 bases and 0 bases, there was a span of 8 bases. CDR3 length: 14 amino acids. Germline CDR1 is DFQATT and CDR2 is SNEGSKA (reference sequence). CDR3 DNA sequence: TGCAGTGCTAGAAACTCAGTAGCCAAAAACATTCAGTACTTC. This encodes CSARNSVAKNIQYF.

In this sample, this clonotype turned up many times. Written as DNA, the CDR3 is TGTGCCATCGGGAAGACAGACTATCAGCCCCAGCATTTT. Translation: CAIGKTDYQPQHF. The chain has TRBV10-3 and TRBJ1-5, with a possible D match to TRBD1 (5 bases). The germline V gene encodes CDR1 ENHRY and CDR2 SYGVKD. This CDR3 has 13 amino acids. V was cut by 8 bases and J by 5 bases, with 13 bases left in between.

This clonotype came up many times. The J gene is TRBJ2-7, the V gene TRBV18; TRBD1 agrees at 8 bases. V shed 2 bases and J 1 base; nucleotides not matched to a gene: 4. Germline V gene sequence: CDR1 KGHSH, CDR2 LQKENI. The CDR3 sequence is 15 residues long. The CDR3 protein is CASSPDRGKSYEQYF. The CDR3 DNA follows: TGTGCCAGCTCACCAGACAGGGGCAAATCCTACGAGCAGTACTTC.

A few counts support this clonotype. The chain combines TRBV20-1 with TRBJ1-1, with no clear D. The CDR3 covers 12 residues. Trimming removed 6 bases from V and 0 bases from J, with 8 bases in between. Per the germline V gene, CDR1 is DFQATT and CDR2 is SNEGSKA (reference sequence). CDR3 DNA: TGCAGTGCCGGGGAGCTGAACACTGAAGCTTTCTTT. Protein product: CSAGELNTEAFF.

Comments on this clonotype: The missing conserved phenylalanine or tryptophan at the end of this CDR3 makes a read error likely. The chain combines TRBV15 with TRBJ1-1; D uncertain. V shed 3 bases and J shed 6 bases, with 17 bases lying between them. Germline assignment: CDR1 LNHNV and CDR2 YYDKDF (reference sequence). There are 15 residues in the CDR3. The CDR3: CATSSNFGRAAEAFI. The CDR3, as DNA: TGTGCCACCAGCAGCAACTTCGGGCGGGCAGCTGAAGCTTTCATT.

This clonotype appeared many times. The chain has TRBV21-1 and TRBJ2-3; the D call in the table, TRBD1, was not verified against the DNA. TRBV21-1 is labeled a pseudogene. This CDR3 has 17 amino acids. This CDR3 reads CASSTQRDRVSGDTQYF. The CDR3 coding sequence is TGTGCCAGCAGCACCCAACGAGACAGGGTCTCAGGAGATACGCAGTATTTT.

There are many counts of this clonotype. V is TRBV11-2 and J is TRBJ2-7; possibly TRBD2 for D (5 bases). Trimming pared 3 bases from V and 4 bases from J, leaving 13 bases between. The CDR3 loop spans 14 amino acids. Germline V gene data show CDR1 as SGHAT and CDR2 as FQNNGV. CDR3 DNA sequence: TGTGCCAGCAGCTTCGGGGTAGGATGGTACGAGCAGTACTTC. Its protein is CASSFGVGWYEQYF.

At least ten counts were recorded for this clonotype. The CDR3 DNA reads TGTGCCAGCAGCTTAGACCACCGGGACAGGGTCAGAGATACGCAGTATTTT. It codes for CASSLDHRDRVRDTQYF. This chain links TRBV7-2 with TRBJ2-3; 9 bases align to TRBD1. The CDR3 contains 17 residues. The germline V gene encodes CDR1 SGHTA and CDR2 FQGNSA. The trim removed 1 base at V and 5 bases at J, leaving 10 bases unmatched.

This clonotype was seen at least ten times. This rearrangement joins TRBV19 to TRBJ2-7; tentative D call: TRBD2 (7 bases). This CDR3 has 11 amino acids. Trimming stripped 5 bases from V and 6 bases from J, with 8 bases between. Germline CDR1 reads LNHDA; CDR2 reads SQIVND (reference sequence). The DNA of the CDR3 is TGTGCCAGTAGTGGGGGGGCCGAGCAGTACTTC. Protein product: CASSGGAEQYF.

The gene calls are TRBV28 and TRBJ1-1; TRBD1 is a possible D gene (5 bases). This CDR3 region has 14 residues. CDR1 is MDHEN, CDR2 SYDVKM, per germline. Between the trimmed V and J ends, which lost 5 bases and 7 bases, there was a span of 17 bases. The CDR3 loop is CASSGRIQRGEAFF. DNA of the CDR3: TGTGCCAGCAGTGGTCGGATACAAAGGGGTGAAGCTTTCTTT.

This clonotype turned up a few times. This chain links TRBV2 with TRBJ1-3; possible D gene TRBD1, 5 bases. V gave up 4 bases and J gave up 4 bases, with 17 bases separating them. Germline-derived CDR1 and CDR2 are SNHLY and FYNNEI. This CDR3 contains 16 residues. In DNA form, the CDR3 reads TGTGCCAGCAGTGGCCCCAGGGAAGTCTCCGGAAACACCATATATTTT. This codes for CASSGPREVSGNTIYF.

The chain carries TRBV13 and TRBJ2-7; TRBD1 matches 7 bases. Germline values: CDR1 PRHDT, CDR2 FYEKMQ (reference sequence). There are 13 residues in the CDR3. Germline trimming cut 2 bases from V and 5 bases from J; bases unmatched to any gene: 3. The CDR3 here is CASSLPGGNEQYF. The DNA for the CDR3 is TGTGCCAGCAGCTTACCAGGGGGTAACGAGCAGTACTTC. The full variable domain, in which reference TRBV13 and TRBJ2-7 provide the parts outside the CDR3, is AAGVIQSPRHLIKEKRETATLKCYPIPRHDTVYWYQQGPGQDPQFLISFYEKMQSDKGSIPDRFSAQQFSDYHSELNMSSLELGDSALYFCASSLPGGNEQYFGPGTRLTVT.

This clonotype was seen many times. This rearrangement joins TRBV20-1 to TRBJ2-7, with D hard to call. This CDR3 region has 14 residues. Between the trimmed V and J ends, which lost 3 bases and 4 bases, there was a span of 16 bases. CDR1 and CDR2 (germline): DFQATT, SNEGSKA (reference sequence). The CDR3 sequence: CSASYYGLEYEQYF. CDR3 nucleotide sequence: TGCAGTGCTAGTTACTACGGTTTGGAGTACGAGCAGTACTTC.

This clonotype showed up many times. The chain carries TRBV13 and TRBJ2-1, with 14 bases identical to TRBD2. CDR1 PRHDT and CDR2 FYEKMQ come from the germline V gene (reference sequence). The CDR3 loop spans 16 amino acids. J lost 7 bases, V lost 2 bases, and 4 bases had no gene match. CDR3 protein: CASSLRLAGGHNEQFF. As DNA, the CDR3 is TGTGCCAGCAGCTTACGACTAGCGGGGGGGCATAATGAGCAGTTCTTC.

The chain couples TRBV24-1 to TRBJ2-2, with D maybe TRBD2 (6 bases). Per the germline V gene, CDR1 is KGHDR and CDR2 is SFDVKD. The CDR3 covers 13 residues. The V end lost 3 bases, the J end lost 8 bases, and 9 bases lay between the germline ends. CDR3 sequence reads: CATSDPGEGELFF. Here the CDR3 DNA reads TGTGCCACCAGTGATCCGGGGGAAGGGGAGCTGTTTTTT.

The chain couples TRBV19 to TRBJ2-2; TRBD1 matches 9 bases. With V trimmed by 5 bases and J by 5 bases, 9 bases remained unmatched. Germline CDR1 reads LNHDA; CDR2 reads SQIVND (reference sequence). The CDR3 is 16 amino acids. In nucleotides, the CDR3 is TGTGCCAGTAGTCCTTGGACAGGGGAGTGGACCGGGGAGCTGTTTTTT. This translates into CASSPWTGEWTGELFF.

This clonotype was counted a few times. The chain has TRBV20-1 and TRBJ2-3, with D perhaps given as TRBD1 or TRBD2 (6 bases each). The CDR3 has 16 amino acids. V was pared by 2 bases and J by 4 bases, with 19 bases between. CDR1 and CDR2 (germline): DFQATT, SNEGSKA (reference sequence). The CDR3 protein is CSARFPGWGASDTQYF. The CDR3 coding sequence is TGCAGTGCTAGATTCCCCGGATGGGGGGCTTCAGATACGCAGTATTTT.

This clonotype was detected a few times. This chain's CDR3 is CASSSNRGPYGYTF. The CDR3 DNA reads TGTGCCAGCAGCTCTAACAGGGGCCCCTATGGCTACACCTTC. The chain is built from TRBV7-9 and TRBJ1-2; the match to TRBD1 covers 7 bases. The germline CDR1 and CDR2 sequences are SEHNR and FQNEAQ (reference sequence). CDR3 length equals 14 residues. V trimming: 4 bases; J trimming: 4 bases; junction bases outside the gene matches: 6.

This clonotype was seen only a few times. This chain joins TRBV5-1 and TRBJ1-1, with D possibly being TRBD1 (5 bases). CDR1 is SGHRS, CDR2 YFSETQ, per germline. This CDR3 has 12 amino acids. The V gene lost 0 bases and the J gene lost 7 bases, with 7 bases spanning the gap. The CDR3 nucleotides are TGCGCCAGCAGCTTGGGGACACTTGAAGCTTTCTTT. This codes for CASSLGTLEAFF.

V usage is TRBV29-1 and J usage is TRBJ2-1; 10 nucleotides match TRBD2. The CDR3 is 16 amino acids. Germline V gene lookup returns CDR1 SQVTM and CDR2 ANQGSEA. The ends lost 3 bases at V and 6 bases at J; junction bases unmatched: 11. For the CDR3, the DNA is TGCAGCGTTGATTTGGCTAGCGGGAGAAGAGTCAATGAGCAGTTCTTC. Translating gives CSVDLASGRRVNEQFF.

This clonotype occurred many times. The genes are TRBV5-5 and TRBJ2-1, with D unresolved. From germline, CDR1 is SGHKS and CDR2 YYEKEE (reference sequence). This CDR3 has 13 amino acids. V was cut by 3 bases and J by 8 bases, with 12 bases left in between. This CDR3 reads CASSSWVADEQFF. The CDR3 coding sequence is TGTGCCAGCAGCTCCTGGGTCGCGGATGAGCAGTTCTTC. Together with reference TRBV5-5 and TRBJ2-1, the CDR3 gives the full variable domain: DAGVTQSPTHLIKTRGQQVTLRCSPISGHKSVSWYQQVLGQGPQFIFQYYEKEERGRGNFPDRFSARQFPNYSSELNVNALLLGDSALYLCASSSWVADEQFFGPGTRLTVL.

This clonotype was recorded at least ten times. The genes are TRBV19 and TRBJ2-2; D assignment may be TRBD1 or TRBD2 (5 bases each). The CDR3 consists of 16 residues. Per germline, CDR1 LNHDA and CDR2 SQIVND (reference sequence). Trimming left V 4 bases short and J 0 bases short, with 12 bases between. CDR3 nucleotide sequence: TGTGCCAGTAGTAGAGGGACCGGGGCGAACACCGGGGAGCTGTTTTTT. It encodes CASSRGTGANTGELFF.

The CDR3, as DNA: TGCGCCAGCAGCGATAGCGGGGGACTCCAAGAGACCCAGTACTTC. Its translation: CASSDSGGLQETQYF. This sequence joins TRBV4-1 and TRBJ2-5; the match to TRBD2 covers 9 bases. The V and J ends lost 5 bases and 1 base, in that order; junction bases with no gene match: 5. Germline V gene sequence: CDR1 MGHRA, CDR2 YSYEKL. The CDR3 is 15 amino acids.

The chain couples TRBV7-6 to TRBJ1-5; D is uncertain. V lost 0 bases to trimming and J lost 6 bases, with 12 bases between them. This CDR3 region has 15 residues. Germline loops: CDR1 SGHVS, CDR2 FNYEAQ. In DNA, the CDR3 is TGTGCCAGCAGCTTAGCGTTGGGTGCTGGTCAGCCCCAGCATTTT. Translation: CASSLALGAGQPQHF. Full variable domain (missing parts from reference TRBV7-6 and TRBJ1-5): GAGVSQSPRYKVTKRGQDVALRCDPISGHVSLYWYRQALGQGPEFLTYFNYEAQQDKSGLPNDRFSAERPEGSISTLTIQRTEQRDSAMYRCASSLALGAGQPQHFGDGTRLSIL.

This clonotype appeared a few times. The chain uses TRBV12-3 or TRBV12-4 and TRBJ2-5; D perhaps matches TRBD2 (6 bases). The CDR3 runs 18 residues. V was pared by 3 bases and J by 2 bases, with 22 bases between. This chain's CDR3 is CASSFLPGTGVGQETQYF. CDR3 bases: TGTGCCAGCAGTTTCTTACCGGGGACGGGAGTAGGACAAGAGACCCAGTACTTC.

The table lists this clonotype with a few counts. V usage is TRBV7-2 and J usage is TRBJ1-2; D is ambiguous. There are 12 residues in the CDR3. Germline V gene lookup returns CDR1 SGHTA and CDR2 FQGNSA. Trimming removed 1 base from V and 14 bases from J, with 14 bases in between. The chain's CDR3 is CASSLDYGIETF. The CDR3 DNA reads TGTGCCAGCAGCTTAGACTACGGCATCGAGACCTTC.

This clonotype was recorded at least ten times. The CDR3 protein is CASSPWTGAYGYTF. The CDR3 coding sequence is TGTGCCAGCAGTCCTTGGACAGGGGCCTATGGCTACACCTTC. This chain connects TRBV25-1 to TRBJ1-2, with 9 bases that match TRBD1. Trimming took 5 bases from V and 4 from J; bases not matched to a gene: 5. Germline V gene sequence: CDR1 MGHDK, CDR2 SYGVNS. CDR3 length: 14 residues.

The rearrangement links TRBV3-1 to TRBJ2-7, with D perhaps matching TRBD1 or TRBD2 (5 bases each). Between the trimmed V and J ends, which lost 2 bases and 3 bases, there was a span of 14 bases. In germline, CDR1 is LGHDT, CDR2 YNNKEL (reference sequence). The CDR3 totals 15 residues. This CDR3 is CASSQSGTRHYEQYF. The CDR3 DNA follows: TGTGCCAGCAGCCAATCCGGGACCAGGCACTACGAGCAGTACTTC.

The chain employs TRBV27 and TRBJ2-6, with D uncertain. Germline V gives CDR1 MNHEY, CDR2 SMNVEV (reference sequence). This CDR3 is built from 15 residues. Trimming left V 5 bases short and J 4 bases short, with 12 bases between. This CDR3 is CASSAVMGGANVLTF. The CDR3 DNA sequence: TGTGCCAGCAGTGCCGTCATGGGGGGGGCCAACGTCCTGACTTTC.

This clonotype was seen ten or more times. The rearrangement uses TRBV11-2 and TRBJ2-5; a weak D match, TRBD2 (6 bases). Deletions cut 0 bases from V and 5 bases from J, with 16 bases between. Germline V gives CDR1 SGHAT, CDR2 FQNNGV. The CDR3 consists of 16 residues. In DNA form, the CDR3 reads TGTGCCAGCAGCTTAGATTGGGGATCTGGGGGGGAGACCCAGTACTTC. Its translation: CASSLDWGSGGETQYF.